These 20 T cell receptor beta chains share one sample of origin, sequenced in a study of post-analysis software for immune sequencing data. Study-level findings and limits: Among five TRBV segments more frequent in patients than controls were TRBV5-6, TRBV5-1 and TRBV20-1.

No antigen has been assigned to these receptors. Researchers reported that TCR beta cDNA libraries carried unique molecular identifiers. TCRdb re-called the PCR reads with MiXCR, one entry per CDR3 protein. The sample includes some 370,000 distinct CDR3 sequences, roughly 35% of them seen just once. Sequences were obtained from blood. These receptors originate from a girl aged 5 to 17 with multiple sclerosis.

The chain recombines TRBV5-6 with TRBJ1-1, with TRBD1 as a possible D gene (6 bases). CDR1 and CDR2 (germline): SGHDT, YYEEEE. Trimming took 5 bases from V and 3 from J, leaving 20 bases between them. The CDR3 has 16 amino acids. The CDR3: CASSQFTGSTYTEAFF. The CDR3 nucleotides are TGTGCCAGCAGTCAATTCACAGGGTCTACTTACACTGAAGCTTTCTTT.

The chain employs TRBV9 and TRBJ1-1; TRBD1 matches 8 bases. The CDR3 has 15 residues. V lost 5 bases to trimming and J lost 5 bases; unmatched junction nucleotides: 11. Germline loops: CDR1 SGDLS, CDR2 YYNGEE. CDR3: CASSHGQGGKTEAFF. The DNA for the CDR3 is TGTGCCAGCAGTCACGGACAGGGAGGGAAGACTGAAGCTTTCTTT. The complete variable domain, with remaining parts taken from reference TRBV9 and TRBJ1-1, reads DSGVTQTPKHLITATGQRVTLRCSPRSGDLSVYWYQQSLDQGLQFLIQYYNGEERAKGNILERFSAQQFPDLHSELNLSSLELGDSALYFCASSHGQGGKTEAFFGQGTRLTVV.

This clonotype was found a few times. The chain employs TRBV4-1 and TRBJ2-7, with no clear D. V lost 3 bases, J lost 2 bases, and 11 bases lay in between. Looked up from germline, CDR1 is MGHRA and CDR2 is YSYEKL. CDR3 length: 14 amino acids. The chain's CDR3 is CASSQNSGPYEQYF. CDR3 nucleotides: TGCGCCAGCAGCCAGAACTCCGGCCCCTACGAGCAGTACTTC.

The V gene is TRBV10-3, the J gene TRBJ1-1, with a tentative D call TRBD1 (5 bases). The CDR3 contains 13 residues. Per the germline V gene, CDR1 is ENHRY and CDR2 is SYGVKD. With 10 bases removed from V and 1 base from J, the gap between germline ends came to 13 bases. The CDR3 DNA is TGTGCCACCAATCGGGGGACGAACACTGAAGCTTTCTTT. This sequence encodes CATNRGTNTEAFF.

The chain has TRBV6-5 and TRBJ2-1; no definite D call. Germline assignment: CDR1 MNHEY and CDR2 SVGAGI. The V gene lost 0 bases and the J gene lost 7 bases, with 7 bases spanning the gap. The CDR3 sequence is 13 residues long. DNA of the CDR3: TGTGCCAGCAGTTACTCGAAGCTGAATGAGCAGTTCTTC. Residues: CASSYSKLNEQFF.

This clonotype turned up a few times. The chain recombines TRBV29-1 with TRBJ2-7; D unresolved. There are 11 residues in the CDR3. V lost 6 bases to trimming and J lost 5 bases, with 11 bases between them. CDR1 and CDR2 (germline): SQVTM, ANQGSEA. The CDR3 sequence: CSVLVKDEQYF. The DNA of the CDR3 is TGCAGCGTGCTTGTTAAGGACGAGCAGTACTTC.

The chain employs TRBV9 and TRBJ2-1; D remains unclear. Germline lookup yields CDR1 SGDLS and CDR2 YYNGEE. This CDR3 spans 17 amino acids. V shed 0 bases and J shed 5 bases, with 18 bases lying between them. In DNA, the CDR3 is TGTGCCAGCAGCGTAGGGTCCTTTCTTGATCCGAACAATGAGCAGTTCTTC. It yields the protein CASSVGSFLDPNNEQFF.

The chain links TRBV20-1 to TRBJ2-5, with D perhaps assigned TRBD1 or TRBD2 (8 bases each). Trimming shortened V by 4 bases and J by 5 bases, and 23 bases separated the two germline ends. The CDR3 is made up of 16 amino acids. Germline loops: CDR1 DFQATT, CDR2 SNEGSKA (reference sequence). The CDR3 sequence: CSATQGAGGSGETQYF. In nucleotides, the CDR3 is TGCAGTGCTACCCAGGGGGCGGGGGGAAGTGGGGAGACCCAGTACTTC.

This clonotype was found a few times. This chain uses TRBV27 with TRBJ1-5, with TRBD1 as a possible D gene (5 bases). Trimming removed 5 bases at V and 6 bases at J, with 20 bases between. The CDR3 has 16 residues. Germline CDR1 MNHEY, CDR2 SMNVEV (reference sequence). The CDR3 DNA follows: TGTGCCAGCAGTCCATGGGGGAGCGGGGGAGGTCAGCCCCAGCATTTT. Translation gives CASSPWGSGGGQPQHF.

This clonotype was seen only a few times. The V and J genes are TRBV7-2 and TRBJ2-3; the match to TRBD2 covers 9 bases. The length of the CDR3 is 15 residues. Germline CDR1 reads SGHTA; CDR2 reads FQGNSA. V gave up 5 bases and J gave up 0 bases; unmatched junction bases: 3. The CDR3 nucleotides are TGTGCCAGCAGCACCGGACTAGCGAGCACAGATACGCAGTATTTT. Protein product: CASSTGLASTDTQYF.

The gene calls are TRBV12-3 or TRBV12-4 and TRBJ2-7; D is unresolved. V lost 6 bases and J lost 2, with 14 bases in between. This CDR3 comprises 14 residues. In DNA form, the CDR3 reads TGTGCCAGCAGCTTGGACCTTACTGCCTACGAGCAGTACTTC. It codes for CASSLDLTAYEQYF.

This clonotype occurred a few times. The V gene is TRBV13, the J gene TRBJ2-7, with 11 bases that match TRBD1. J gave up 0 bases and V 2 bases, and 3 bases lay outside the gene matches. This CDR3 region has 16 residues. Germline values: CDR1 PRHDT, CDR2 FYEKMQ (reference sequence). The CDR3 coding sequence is TGTGCCAGCAGCTTATCCGGGACAGGGGGCTCCTACGAGCAGTACTTC. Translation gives CASSLSGTGGSYEQYF.

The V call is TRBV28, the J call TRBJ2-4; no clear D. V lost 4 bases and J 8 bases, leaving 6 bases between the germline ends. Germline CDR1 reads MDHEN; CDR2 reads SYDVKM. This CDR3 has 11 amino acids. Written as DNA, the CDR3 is TGTGCCAGCAGTTCGGTAGACATTCAGTACTTC. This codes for CASSSVDIQYF.

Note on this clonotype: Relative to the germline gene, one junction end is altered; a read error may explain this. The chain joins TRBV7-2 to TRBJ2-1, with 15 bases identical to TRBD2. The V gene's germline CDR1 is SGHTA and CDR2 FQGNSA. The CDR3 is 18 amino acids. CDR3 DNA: TGTGCCAGCAGCTTAGGGGGACTAGCGGGAGGTCCAGGGAATGGGCAGTTCTTC. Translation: CASSLGGLAGGPGNGQFF.

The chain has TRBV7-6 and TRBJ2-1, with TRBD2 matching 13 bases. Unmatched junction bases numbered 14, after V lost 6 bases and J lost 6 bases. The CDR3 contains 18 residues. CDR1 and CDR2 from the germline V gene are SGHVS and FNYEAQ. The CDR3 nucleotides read TGTGCCAGCAGATATTCCCAACTAGCGGGGGGGCCGCGCAATGAGCAGTTCTTC. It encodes CASRYSQLAGGPRNEQFF.

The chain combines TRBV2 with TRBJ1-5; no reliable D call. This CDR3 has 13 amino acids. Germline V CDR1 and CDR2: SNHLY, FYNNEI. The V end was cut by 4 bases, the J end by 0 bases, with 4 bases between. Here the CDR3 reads CASSADSNQPQHF. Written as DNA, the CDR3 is TGTGCCAGCAGTGCAGATAGCAATCAGCCCCAGCATTTT.

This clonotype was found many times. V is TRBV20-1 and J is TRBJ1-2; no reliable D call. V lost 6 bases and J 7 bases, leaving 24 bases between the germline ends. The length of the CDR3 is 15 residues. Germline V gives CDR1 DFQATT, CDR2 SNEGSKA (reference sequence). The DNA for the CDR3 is TGCAGTGCCACACCGTTGACTCCATTCAGAGGTGGCTACACCTTC. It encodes CSATPLTPFRGGYTF.

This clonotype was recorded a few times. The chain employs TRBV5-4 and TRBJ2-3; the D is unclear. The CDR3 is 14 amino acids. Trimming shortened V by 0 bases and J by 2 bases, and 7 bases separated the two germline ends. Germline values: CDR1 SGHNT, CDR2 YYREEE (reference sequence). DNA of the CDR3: TGTGCCAGCAGCTTGGTACCCTTCACAGATACGCAGTATTTT. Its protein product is CASSLVPFTDTQYF.

CDR3 protein: CASSPRGGANEKLFF. The CDR3, as DNA: TGCGCCAGCAGTCCCCGGGGAGGGGCTAATGAAAAACTGTTTTTT. The V gene is TRBV5-1, the J gene TRBJ1-4, with D perhaps TRBD1 (5 bases). Per germline, CDR1 SGHRS and CDR2 YFSETQ. The CDR3 is 15 residues long. V was cut by 5 bases and J by 3 bases, with 14 bases left in between.

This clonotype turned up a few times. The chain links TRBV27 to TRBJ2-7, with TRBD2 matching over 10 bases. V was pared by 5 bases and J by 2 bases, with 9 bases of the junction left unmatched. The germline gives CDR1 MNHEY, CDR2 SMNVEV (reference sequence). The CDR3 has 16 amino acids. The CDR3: CASSTHSGGLAYEQYF. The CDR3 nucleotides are TGTGCCAGCAGTACCCATAGCGGGGGGTTGGCCTACGAGCAGTACTTC.